These T cell receptor beta chains were read from a single sample in a study of blood T cell repertoires in COVID-19. Data came from immunoSEQ multiplex PCR; TCRdb stores just in-frame clones and leaves some out. The sample has roughly 190,000 clones, around 80% seen once; the top ten hold 6.9%. Sequencing was carried out using peripheral blood. These TCRs come from a man in his fifties or sixties with acute or convalescent COVID-19. The CDR3 runs from the conserved cysteine through the conserved F or W. A D gene is named only where the DNA matches it firmly. Rows may omit the clone size; those that give it use once, few, many or a size class.

clone_size: few; v_call: TRBV11-2; cdr3_length: 14; d_call: TRBD2; j_call: TRBJ2-1; cdr3_nt: TGTGCCAGCAGCTTAGTCAGCGGGAGTCTAGAGCAGTTCTTC; cdr3_aa: CASSLVSGSLEQFF
clone_size: NA; v_call: TRBV3-1/TRBV3-2; cdr3_length: 21; d_call: TRBD1; j_call: TRBJ1-1; cdr3_nt: TGTGCCAGCAGCCCTTTTCACGTTACGGCCGGGACAGGGGCCACTAACACTGAAGCTTTCTTT; cdr3_aa: CASSPFHVTAGTGATNTEAFF
clone_size: NA; v_call: TRBV10-3; cdr3_length: 15; d_call: NA; j_call: TRBJ1-2; cdr3_nt: TGTGCCATCAGCCGACGCAAGGAGGACAGCTATGGCTACACCTTC; cdr3_aa: CAISRRKEDSYGYTF
clone_size: once; v_call: TRBV7-3; cdr3_length: 13; d_call: TRBD2; j_call: TRBJ2-1; cdr3_nt: TGTGCCAGCAGCAGCGGGGTAGACAATGAGCAGTTCTTC; cdr3_aa: CASSSGVDNEQFF
clone_size: NA; v_call: TRBV11-2; cdr3_length: 14; d_call: NA; j_call: TRBJ1-3; cdr3_nt: TGTGCCAGCAGCCTAAGTATCTCTGGAAACACCATATATTTT; cdr3_aa: CASSLSISGNTIYF
clone_size: NA; v_call: TRBV11-2; cdr3_length: 15; d_call: NA; j_call: TRBJ2-5; cdr3_nt: TGTGCCAGCAGCTTAAGTCTGTCCCCGCTCGGGACCCAGTACTTC; cdr3_aa: CASSLSLSPLGTQYF
clone_size: NA; v_call: TRBV7-8; cdr3_length: 15; d_call: TRBD1; j_call: TRBJ2-7; cdr3_nt: TGTGCCAGCAGCTTAGGTGCGGGACAGGCCTACGAGCAGTACTTC; cdr3_aa: CASSLGAGQAYEQYF
clone_size: NA; v_call: TRBV27; cdr3_length: 14; d_call: NA; j_call: TRBJ1-5; cdr3_nt: TGTGCCAGCAGTTTATCGGGGGGGGGTCAGCCCCAGCATTTT; cdr3_aa: CASSLSGGGQPQHF
clone_size: NA; v_call: TRBV20-1; cdr3_length: 10; d_call: NA; j_call: TRBJ1-5; cdr3_nt: TGCTCCCTAGGGGCCCAGCCCCAGCATTTT; cdr3_aa: CSLGAQPQHF
clone_size: few; v_call: TRBV5-5; cdr3_length: 15; d_call: TRBD1; j_call: TRBJ1-2; cdr3_nt: TGTGCCAGCAGCTTGGCTAGGCAGGGGGGATATGGCTACACCTTC; cdr3_aa: CASSLARQGGYGYTF
clone_size: NA; v_call: TRBV7-9; cdr3_length: 13; d_call: TRBD1; j_call: TRBJ1-1; cdr3_nt: TGTGCCACCGCCGGGACAGTGAACACTGAAGCTTTCTTT; cdr3_aa: CATAGTVNTEAFF
clone_size: NA; v_call: TRBV28; cdr3_length: 15; d_call: NA; j_call: TRBJ1-6; cdr3_nt: TGTGCCAGCAGGCCTCAGGGTACCTATAATTCACCCCTCCACTTT; cdr3_aa: CASRPQGTYNSPLHF
clone_size: NA; v_call: TRBV3-1/TRBV3-2; cdr3_length: 16; d_call: NA; j_call: TRBJ2-5; cdr3_nt: TGTGCCAGCAGCCGAACTAGTGGCGGGATGGTGGAGACCCAGTACTTC; cdr3_aa: CASSRTSGGMVETQYF
clone_size: few; v_call: TRBV27; cdr3_length: 14; d_call: TRBD1; j_call: TRBJ1-5; cdr3_nt: TGTGCCAGCAGTCCACCCAGGGGGAAACAGCCCCAGCATTTT; cdr3_aa: CASSPPRGKQPQHF
clone_size: NA; v_call: TRBV19; cdr3_length: 14; d_call: TRBD1; j_call: TRBJ2-7; cdr3_nt: TGTGCCAGTAGTACGTGGGACAGACCCTACGAGCAGTACTTC; cdr3_aa: CASSTWDRPYEQYF
clone_size: NA; v_call: TRBV6-1; cdr3_length: 16; d_call: TRBD1; j_call: TRBJ1-2; cdr3_nt: TGTGCCAGCAGTGAAGTCTTGGGCAGGGGGGATTTTGGCTACACCTTC; cdr3_aa: CASSEVLGRGDFGYTF
clone_size: NA; v_call: TRBV12-3/TRBV12-4; cdr3_length: 13; d_call: NA; j_call: TRBJ1-1; cdr3_nt: TGTGCCAGCAGTTTCAGGGAGGGAGTCGAAGCTTTCTTT; cdr3_aa: CASSFREGVEAFF
clone_size: NA; v_call: TRBV4-3; cdr3_length: 14; d_call: TRBD1; j_call: TRBJ2-3; cdr3_nt: TGCGCCAGCAGCCATCTTAGACAGGGGCCGGCACAGTATTTT; cdr3_aa: CASSHLRQGPAQYF
clone_size: NA; v_call: TRBV15; cdr3_length: 17; d_call: NA; j_call: TRBJ2-6; cdr3_nt: TGTGCCACCAGCAGAGAATTAGGGCCGGGAGGGGCCAACGTCCTGACTTTC; cdr3_aa: CATSRELGPGGANVLTF
clone_size: NA; v_call: TRBV5-1; cdr3_length: 14; d_call: NA; j_call: TRBJ1-1; cdr3_nt: TGCGCCAGCAGCCACCAGGGCGGCGGCACTGAAGCTTTCTTT; cdr3_aa: CASSHQGGGTEAFF
clone_size: NA; v_call: TRBV6-5; cdr3_length: 14; d_call: TRBD1; j_call: TRBJ1-1; cdr3_nt: TGTGCCAGCAACCCTCCAGGGACAGGGTCCACAACTTTCTTT; cdr3_aa: CASNPPGTGSTTFF
clone_size: NA; v_call: TRBV7-3; cdr3_length: 14; d_call: TRBD2; j_call: TRBJ2-7; cdr3_nt: TGTGCCAGCAGCTCGACTAGCGGAACCTACGAGCAGTACTTC; cdr3_aa: CASSSTSGTYEQYF
clone_size: NA; v_call: TRBV15; cdr3_length: 16; d_call: NA; j_call: TRBJ1-5; cdr3_nt: TGTGCCACCAGCAGGGTTTCAGGGATGGGCAATCAGCCCCAGCATTTT; cdr3_aa: CATSRVSGMGNQPQHF
clone_size: once; v_call: TRBV12-3/TRBV12-4; cdr3_length: 12; d_call: NA; j_call: TRBJ2-3; cdr3_nt: TGTGCCAGCAGTTCTCAGACTAGTACGCAGTATTTT; cdr3_aa: CASSSQTSTQYF
clone_size: once; v_call: TRBV24-1; cdr3_length: 12; d_call: NA; j_call: TRBJ2-7; cdr3_nt: TGTGCCACCATCACACCGTCCTACGAGCAGTACTTC; cdr3_aa: CATITPSYEQYF
clone_size: NA; v_call: TRBV4-1; cdr3_length: 15; d_call: TRBD1; j_call: TRBJ2-3; cdr3_nt: TGCGCCAGCAGCCTCACAGGGGGCGGGACAGATACGCAGTATTTT; cdr3_aa: CASSLTGGGTDTQYF
clone_size: NA; v_call: TRBV2; cdr3_length: 14; d_call: NA; j_call: TRBJ1-5; cdr3_nt: TGTGCCACCACCCAACAGGATAGCAATCAGCCCCAGCATTTT; cdr3_aa: CATTQQDSNQPQHF
clone_size: many; v_call: TRBV19; cdr3_length: 14; d_call: NA; j_call: TRBJ2-5; cdr3_nt: TGTGCCAGTAATCCGGGTGGCGGAGGAGAGACCCAGTACTTC; cdr3_aa: CASNPGGGGETQYF
clone_size: NA; v_call: TRBV14; cdr3_length: 17; d_call: TRBD1; j_call: TRBJ2-1; cdr3_nt: TGTGCCAGCAGCCCAAACTACGGGACAGTCCAATACAATGAGCAGTTCTTC; cdr3_aa: CASSPNYGTVQYNEQFF
clone_size: NA; v_call: TRBV2; cdr3_length: 11; d_call: NA; j_call: TRBJ2-7; cdr3_nt: TGTGCCAGCAGTGAAGGCGGCGAGCAGTACTTC; cdr3_aa: CASSEGGEQYF
clone_size: NA; v_call: TRBV6-1; cdr3_length: 16; d_call: NA; j_call: TRBJ2-1; cdr3_nt: TGTGCCAGCAGTGAAGGATATACAGGGTACGGCAATGAGCAGTTCTTC; cdr3_aa: CASSEGYTGYGNEQFF
clone_size: NA; v_call: TRBV19; cdr3_length: 17; d_call: TRBD1; j_call: TRBJ2-7; cdr3_nt: TGTGCCAGTAGTCACCGCCGGGACAGGGCGAGGCCCTACGAGCAGTACTTC; cdr3_aa: CASSHRRDRARPYEQYF
clone_size: NA; v_call: TRBV18; cdr3_length: 14; d_call: NA; j_call: TRBJ2-5; cdr3_nt: TGTGCCAGCTCACGTCTACAGGTTGGAGAGACCCAGTACTTC; cdr3_aa: CASSRLQVGETQYF
clone_size: NA; v_call: TRBV10-3; cdr3_length: 14; d_call: NA; j_call: TRBJ2-7; cdr3_nt: TGTGCCACCAAAGAGGTCAGGGATGAAAACGAGCAGTACTTC; cdr3_aa: CATKEVRDENEQYF
clone_size: NA; v_call: TRBV6-5; cdr3_length: 12; d_call: TRBD1; j_call: TRBJ1-2; cdr3_nt: TGTGCCAGCACCACGACAGGGGTTGGCTACACCTTC; cdr3_aa: CASTTTGVGYTF
clone_size: once; v_call: TRBV7-6; cdr3_length: 19; d_call: TRBD2; j_call: TRBJ2-5; cdr3_nt: TGTGCCAGCAGCTTAGCTAACGCTGGGACTAGCGGGGGGGAAGAGACCCAGTACTTC; cdr3_aa: CASSLANAGTSGGEETQYF
clone_size: few; v_call: TRBV19; cdr3_length: 14; d_call: TRBD1; j_call: TRBJ2-2; cdr3_nt: TGTGCCAGTAGCCGGACAGGGACCACCGGGGAGCTGTTTTTT; cdr3_aa: CASSRTGTTGELFF
clone_size: NA; v_call: TRBV11-2; cdr3_length: 14; d_call: NA; j_call: TRBJ1-2; cdr3_nt: TGTGCCAGCAGCTTGGGGAGGGACAACTATGGCTACACCTTC; cdr3_aa: CASSLGRDNYGYTF
clone_size: few; v_call: TRBV5-1; cdr3_length: 14; d_call: TRBD2; j_call: TRBJ2-3; cdr3_nt: TGCGCCAGCAGCCAGGGACTAGTGGTAGATACGCAGTATTTT; cdr3_aa: CASSQGLVVDTQYF
clone_size: medium-sized; v_call: TRBV5-6; cdr3_length: 14; d_call: TRBD1; j_call: TRBJ2-5; cdr3_nt: TGTGCCAGCAGCGGACAGGGGATTCACGAGACCCAGTACTTC; cdr3_aa: CASSGQGIHETQYF
clone_size: few; v_call: TRBV19; cdr3_length: 14; d_call: TRBD2; j_call: TRBJ2-1; cdr3_nt: TGTGCCAGTAGTCGGACTAGCGGGATCTATGAGCAGTTCTTC; cdr3_aa: CASSRTSGIYEQFF
clone_size: NA; v_call: TRBV7-3; cdr3_length: 14; d_call: TRBD1; j_call: TRBJ2-2; cdr3_nt: TGTGCCAGCAGCCCACAGGGGAGCACCGGGGAGCTGTTTTTT; cdr3_aa: CASSPQGSTGELFF
clone_size: NA; v_call: TRBV2; cdr3_length: 13; d_call: TRBD1; j_call: TRBJ2-5; cdr3_nt: TGTGCCAGCAGAGGACAGGGTTTGGAGACCCAGTACTTC; cdr3_aa: CASRGQGLETQYF
clone_size: NA; v_call: TRBV27; cdr3_length: 15; d_call: NA; j_call: TRBJ1-4; cdr3_nt: TGTGCCAGCAGTTTGCGGGGCTTTACTAATGAAAAACTGTTTTTT; cdr3_aa: CASSLRGFTNEKLFF
clone_size: NA; v_call: TRBV6-5; cdr3_length: 16; d_call: TRBD2; j_call: TRBJ2-1; cdr3_nt: TGTGCCAGCAGTTACGGAATAGCGGGAGCTTACAATGAGCAGTTCTTC; cdr3_aa: CASSYGIAGAYNEQFF
clone_size: NA; v_call: TRBV10-3; cdr3_length: 13; d_call: NA; j_call: TRBJ2-2; cdr3_nt: TGTGCCATCAGTGTCGCGAACACCGGGGAGCTGTTTTTT; cdr3_aa: CAISVANTGELFF
clone_size: NA; v_call: TRBV10-3; cdr3_length: 15; d_call: TRBD2; j_call: TRBJ2-1; cdr3_nt: TGTGCCATCGCGGAGGGTAGCGGGGGAAGGGATGAGCAGTTCTTC; cdr3_aa: CAIAEGSGGRDEQFF
clone_size: once; v_call: TRBV5-4; cdr3_length: 15; d_call: TRBD1; j_call: TRBJ1-5; cdr3_nt: TGTGCCAGCAGCACCTCGGGGGACAGGGAGGGACCCCAGCATTTT; cdr3_aa: CASSTSGDREGPQHF
clone_size: NA; v_call: TRBV10-3; cdr3_length: 16; d_call: TRBD1; j_call: TRBJ1-3; cdr3_nt: TGTGCCATCAGTGCCTTACAGGGGAACTCTGGAAACACCATATATTTT; cdr3_aa: CAISALQGNSGNTIYF
clone_size: NA; v_call: TRBV10-1; cdr3_length: 14; d_call: TRBD2; j_call: TRBJ2-1; cdr3_nt: TGCGCCACCTCGGGACTAGCGGGAGGAGGTGAGCAGTTCTTC; cdr3_aa: CATSGLAGGGEQFF
clone_size: NA; v_call: TRBV27; cdr3_length: 17; d_call: TRBD1; j_call: TRBJ2-7; cdr3_nt: TGTGCCAGCAGTTTATCCTTCTACCGGGACAGGGTCTACGAGCAGTACTTC; cdr3_aa: CASSLSFYRDRVYEQYF
clone_size: NA; v_call: TRBV7-3; cdr3_length: 12; d_call: NA; j_call: TRBJ1-5; cdr3_nt: TGTGCCAGCAGCCCCCCTCATCAGCCCCAGCATTTT; cdr3_aa: CASSPPHQPQHF